A selection of T cell receptor beta chains follows, all from one sample in a study of metastatic and nonmetastatic thyroid tumors. TCRdb used MiXCR to call clones anew from the PCR reads. Of 35,000 to 45,000 clones listed, 3% to 3.5% were seen once; the top ten hold around 9.9%. The sample was blood. The receptors were sampled from a female donor with papillary thyroid cancer or a benign thyroid nodule (not recorded which). Some clones in this sample may be carry-over from other donors' samples. The CDR3 runs from the conserved cysteine through the conserved F or W. The D gene is left open where the match is weak. Some rows have no size entry. The others give once, few or many, or a class for an expanded clone.

j_call | clone_size | v_call | d_call | cdr3_nt | cdr3_aa
TRBJ1-1 | many | TRBV5-1 | TRBD1 | TGCGCCAGCAGCCCCGGGACAGGGGGAGTGAACACTGAAGCTTTCTTT | CASSPGTGGVNTEAFF
TRBJ2-7 | . | TRBV20-1 | TRBD2 | TGCAGTGCTAGGCCCCTAGCGGGAGGGCCGTGGGAGCAGTACTTC | CSARPLAGGPWEQYF
TRBJ2-7 | many | TRBV2 | . | TGTGCCAGCAGTGAATTTTCGGTCTACGAGCAGTACTTC | CASSEFSVYEQYF
TRBJ1-5 | medium-sized | TRBV20-1 | . | TGCAGTGCTAGAGATCTGGGGGAACCCAATCAGCCCCAGCATTTT | CSARDLGEPNQPQHF
TRBJ2-7 | many | TRBV5-1 | . | TGCGCCAGCAGCTTGGCCGGAGGGAGTAGAAACGAGCAGTACTTC | CASSLAGGSRNEQYF
TRBJ2-5 | . | TRBV20-1 | TRBD2 | TGCAGTGCGGTTGGACTAGACAAGACCCAGTACTTC | CSAVGLDKTQYF
TRBJ2-7 | few | TRBV7-8 | TRBD2 | TGTGCCAGCAGCCCCGGTGTGGCGGGAGGTCTTTACGAGCAGTACTTC | CASSPGVAGGLYEQYF
TRBJ2-5 | . | TRBV5-1 | . | TGCGCCAGCAGCGAGGTTAGGGAGACCCAGTACTTC | CASSEVRETQYF
TRBJ2-3 | many | TRBV18 | . | TGTGCCAGCTCACCTCGGAGGGTAGCAGGTACAGATACGCAGTATTTT | CASSPRRVAGTDTQYF
TRBJ2-1 | few | TRBV29-1 | TRBD2 | TGCAGCGTTGTAAGTTTGGGACTAGCGGGCGCCTACAATGAGCAGTTCTTC | CSVVSLGLAGAYNEQFF
TRBJ2-2 | . | TRBV6-2/TRBV6-3 | . | TGTGCCAGCGCCCTGGAGAGGGGTATCTCCTCCGGGGAGCTGTTTTTT | CASALERGISSGELFF
TRBJ2-7 | many | TRBV2 | . | TGTGCCAGCAGTGCCGGGACACTCTCCTACGAGCAGTACTTC | CASSAGTLSYEQYF
TRBJ2-3 | many | TRBV4-2 | . | TGTGCCAGCAGCCAAGATCGGCGAGATACGCAGTATTTT | CASSQDRRDTQYF
TRBJ2-1 | many | TRBV5-1 | . | TGCGCCAGCAGCGAAGACACTACCTACAATGAGCAGTTCTTC | CASSEDTTYNEQFF
TRBJ1-1 | . | TRBV6-2/TRBV6-3 | . | TGTGCCAGCACCTGGGGGGGGAACACTGAAGCTTTCTTT | CASTWGGNTEAFF
TRBJ2-7 | many | TRBV7-9 | . | TGTGCCAGCAGCCCCCGACCCTTACAGGGAATTCTCTCCTACGAGCAGTACTTC | CASSPRPLQGILSYEQYF
TRBJ1-2 | . | TRBV11-2 | . | TGTGCCAGCAGCTTCTGGCCGGGTAACTATGGCTACACCTTC | CASSFWPGNYGYTF
TRBJ2-3 | few | TRBV19 | TRBD2 | TGTGCCAGTAGTGGACTAGCGGGGGGGCCGGGAGATACGCAGTATTTT | CASSGLAGGPGDTQYF
TRBJ2-1 | many | TRBV6-1 | TRBD2 | TGTGCCAGCTCTCTTGGACTAGAGTACAATGAGCAGTTCTTC | CASSLGLEYNEQFF
TRBJ2-1 | . | TRBV28 | TRBD2 | TGTGCCAGCAGCTATAACCCTGGGGCTAGCGGGAGAAGTGAGCAGTTCTTC | CASSYNPGASGRSEQFF
TRBJ2-3 | few | TRBV2 | . | TGTGCCAACAGTTTCGACGGATCCACAGATACGCAGTATTTT | CANSFDGSTDTQYF
TRBJ2-7 | . | TRBV11-2 | . | TGTGCCAGCAGCTTAGCGGGCGATAGGGTGTACGAGCAGTACTTC | CASSLAGDRVYEQYF